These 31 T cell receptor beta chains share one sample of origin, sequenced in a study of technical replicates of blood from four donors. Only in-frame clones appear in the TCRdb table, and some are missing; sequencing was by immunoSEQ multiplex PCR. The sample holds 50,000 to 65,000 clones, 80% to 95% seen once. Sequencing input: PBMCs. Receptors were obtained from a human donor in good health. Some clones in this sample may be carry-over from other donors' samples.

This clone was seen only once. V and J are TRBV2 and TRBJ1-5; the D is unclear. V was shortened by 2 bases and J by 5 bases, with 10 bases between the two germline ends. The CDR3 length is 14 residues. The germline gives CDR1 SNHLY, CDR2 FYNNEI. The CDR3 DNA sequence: TGTGCCAGCAGTGAATTGGCAGGCCATCAGCCCCAGCATTTT. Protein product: CASSELAGHQPQHF.

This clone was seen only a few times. DNA of the CDR3: TGTGCCAGCAGCTGGGAGCTCGACGAGCAGTACTTC. Protein sequence: CASSWELDEQYF. The V gene is TRBV7-9, the J gene TRBJ2-7; possible D gene TRBD2, 5 bases. Germline CDR1 and CDR2: SEHNR and FQNEAQ (reference sequence). Deletions cut 4 bases from V and 5 bases from J, with 9 bases between. This CDR3 comprises 12 residues.

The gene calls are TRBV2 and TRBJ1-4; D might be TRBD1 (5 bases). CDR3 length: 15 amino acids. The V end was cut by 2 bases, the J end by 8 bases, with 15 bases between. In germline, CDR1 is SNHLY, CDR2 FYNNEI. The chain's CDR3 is CASSEQGREYEKLFF. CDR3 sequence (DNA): TGTGCCAGCAGTGAACAGGGCAGGGAATACGAAAAACTGTTTTTT.

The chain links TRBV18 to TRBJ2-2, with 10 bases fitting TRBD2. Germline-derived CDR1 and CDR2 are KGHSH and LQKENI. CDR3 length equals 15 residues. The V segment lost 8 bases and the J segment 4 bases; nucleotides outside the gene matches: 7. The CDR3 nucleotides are TGTGCCAGCCAGGGCCTAGCGGGGGCCACCGGGGAGCTGTTTTTT. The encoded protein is CASQGLAGATGELFF.

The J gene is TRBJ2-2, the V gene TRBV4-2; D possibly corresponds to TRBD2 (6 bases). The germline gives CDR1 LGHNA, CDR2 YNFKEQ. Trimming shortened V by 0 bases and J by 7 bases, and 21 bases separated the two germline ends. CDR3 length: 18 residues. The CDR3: CASSQDPEASADGGELFF. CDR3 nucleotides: TGTGCCAGCAGCCAAGATCCAGAGGCTAGCGCAGACGGCGGGGAGCTGTTTTTT.

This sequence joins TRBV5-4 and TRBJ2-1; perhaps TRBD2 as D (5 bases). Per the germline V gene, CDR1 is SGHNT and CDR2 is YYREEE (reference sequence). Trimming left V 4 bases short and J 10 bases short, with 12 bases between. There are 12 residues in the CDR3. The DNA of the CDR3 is TGTGCCAGCAGCCTGTCTAGAGGGGAGCAGTTCTTC. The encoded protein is CASSLSRGEQFF.

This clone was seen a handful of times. CDR3 nucleotides: TGTGCCAGCAGCCGGGACAGGGGTCACTATGGCTACACCTTC. It is translated as CASSRDRGHYGYTF. V and J are TRBV7-2 and TRBJ1-2, with 10 positions matching TRBD1. CDR1 and CDR2 from the germline V gene are SGHTA and FQGNSA. The CDR3 runs to 14 residues. V shed 5 bases, J shed 3 bases, and the junction held 3 bases outside the gene matches.

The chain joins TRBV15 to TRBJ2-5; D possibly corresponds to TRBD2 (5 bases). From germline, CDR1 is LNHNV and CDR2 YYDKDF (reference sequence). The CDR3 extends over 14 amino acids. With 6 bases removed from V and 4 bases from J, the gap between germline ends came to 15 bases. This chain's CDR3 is CATSYGPRGETQYF. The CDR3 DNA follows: TGTGCCACCAGTTACGGACCACGGGGAGAGACCCAGTACTTC.

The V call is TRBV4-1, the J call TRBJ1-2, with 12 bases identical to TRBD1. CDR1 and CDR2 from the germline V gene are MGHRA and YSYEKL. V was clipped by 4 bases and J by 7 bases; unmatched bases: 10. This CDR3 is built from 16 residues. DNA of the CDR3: TGCGCCAGCAGCCCAATCCACGGGACAGGGGGCTTTGGCTACACCTTC. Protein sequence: CASSPIHGTGGFGYTF.

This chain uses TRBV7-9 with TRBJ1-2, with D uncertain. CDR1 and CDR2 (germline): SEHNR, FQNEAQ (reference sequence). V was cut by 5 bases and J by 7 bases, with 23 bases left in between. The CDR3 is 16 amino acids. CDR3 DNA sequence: TGTGCCAGCAGCCCTCCCGTCGAAGGAGCCCTTCGTGGCTACACCTTC. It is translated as CASSPPVEGALRGYTF.

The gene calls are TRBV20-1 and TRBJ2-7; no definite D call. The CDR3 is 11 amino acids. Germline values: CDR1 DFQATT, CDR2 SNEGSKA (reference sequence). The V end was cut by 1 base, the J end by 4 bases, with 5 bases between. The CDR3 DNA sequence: TGCAGTGCTAGAGTCGGGTACGAGCAGTACTTC. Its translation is CSARVGYEQYF.

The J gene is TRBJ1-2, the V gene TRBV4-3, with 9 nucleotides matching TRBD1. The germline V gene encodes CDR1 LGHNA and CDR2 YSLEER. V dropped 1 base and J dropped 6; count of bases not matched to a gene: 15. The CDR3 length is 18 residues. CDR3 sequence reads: CASSQVMSGTGKKNGYTF. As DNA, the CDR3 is TGCGCCAGCAGCCAAGTTATGTCCGGGACAGGGAAGAAGAATGGCTACACCTTC.

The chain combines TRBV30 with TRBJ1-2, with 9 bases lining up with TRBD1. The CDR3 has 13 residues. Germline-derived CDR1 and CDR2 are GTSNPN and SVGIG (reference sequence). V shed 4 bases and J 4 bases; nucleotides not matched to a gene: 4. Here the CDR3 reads CAWNRGLVYGYTF. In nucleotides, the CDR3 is TGTGCCTGGAACAGGGGGCTGGTCTATGGCTACACCTTC.

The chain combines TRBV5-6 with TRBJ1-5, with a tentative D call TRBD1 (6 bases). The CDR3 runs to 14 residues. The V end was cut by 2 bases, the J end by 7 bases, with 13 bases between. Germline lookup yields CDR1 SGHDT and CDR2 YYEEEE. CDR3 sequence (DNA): TGTGCCAGCAGCTTAAGGGCAGGGGAACAGCCCCAGCATTTT. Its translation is CASSLRAGEQPQHF.

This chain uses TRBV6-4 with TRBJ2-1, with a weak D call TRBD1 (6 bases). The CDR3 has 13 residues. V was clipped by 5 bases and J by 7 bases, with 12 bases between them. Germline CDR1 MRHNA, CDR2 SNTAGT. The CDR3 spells CASSSQGTNEQFF. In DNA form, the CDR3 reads TGTGCCAGCAGTTCACAGGGAACTAATGAGCAGTTCTTC.

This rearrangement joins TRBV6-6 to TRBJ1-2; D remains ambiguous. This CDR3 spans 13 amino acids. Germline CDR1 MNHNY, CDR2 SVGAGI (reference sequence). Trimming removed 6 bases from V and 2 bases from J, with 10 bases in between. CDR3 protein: CASSPDKNYGYTF. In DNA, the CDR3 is TGTGCCAGCAGCCCAGATAAAAACTATGGCTACACCTTC.

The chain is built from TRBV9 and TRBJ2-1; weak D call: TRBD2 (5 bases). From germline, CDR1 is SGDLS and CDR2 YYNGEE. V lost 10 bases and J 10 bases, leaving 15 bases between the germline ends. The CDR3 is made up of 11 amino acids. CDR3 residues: CAPNLGGEQFF. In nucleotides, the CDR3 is TGTGCCCCGAACTTGGGCGGGGAGCAGTTCTTC. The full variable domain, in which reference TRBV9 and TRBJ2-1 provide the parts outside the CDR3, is DSGVTQTPKHLITATGQRVTLRCSPRSGDLSVYWYQQSLDQGLQFLIQYYNGEERAKGNILERFSAQQFPDLHSELNLSSLELGDSALYFCAPNLGGEQFFGPGTRLTVL.

In nucleotides, the CDR3 is TGCGCCAGCAGCTTGGCCGGGGAGACCCAGTACTTC. It specifies CASSLAGETQYF. V gene TRBV5-1 combines with J gene TRBJ2-5; D gene ambiguous. Germline V gene data show CDR1 as SGHRS and CDR2 as YFSETQ. The CDR3 contains 12 residues. The V gene lost 0 bases and the J gene lost 5 bases, with 5 bases spanning the gap.

CDR3 bases: TGTGCCAGCTCACCTCGGGATGGGGGGGAGCAGTACTTC. Translation gives CASSPRDGGEQYF. The genes are TRBV18 and TRBJ2-7; D is possibly TRBD2 (6 bases). CDR3 length: 13 amino acids. Germline CDR1 and CDR2: KGHSH and LQKENI. Trimming pared 3 bases from V and 7 bases from J, leaving 13 bases between.

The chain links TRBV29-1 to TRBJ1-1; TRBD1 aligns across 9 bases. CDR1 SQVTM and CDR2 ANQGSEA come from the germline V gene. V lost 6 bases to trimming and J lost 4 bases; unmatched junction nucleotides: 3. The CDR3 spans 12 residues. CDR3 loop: CSVTQGATEAFF. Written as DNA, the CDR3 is TGCAGCGTAACACAGGGGGCCACTGAAGCTTTCTTT. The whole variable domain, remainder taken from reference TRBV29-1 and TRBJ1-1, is SAVISQKPSRDICQRGTSLTIQCQVDSQVTMMFWYRQQPGQSLTLIATANQGSEATYESGFVIDKFPISRPNLTFSTLTVSNMSPEDSSIYLCSVTQGATEAFFGQGTRLTVV.

The chain's CDR3 is CASSQETWDYVNYGYTF. The CDR3 DNA follows: TGTGCCAGCAGCCAAGAGACCTGGGACTACGTAAACTATGGCTACACCTTC. The rearrangement uses TRBV4-2 and TRBJ1-2, with D perhaps matching TRBD1 (5 bases). V lost 0 bases and J 2 bases, leaving 16 bases between the germline ends. This CDR3 spans 17 amino acids. The germline gives CDR1 LGHNA, CDR2 YNFKEQ.

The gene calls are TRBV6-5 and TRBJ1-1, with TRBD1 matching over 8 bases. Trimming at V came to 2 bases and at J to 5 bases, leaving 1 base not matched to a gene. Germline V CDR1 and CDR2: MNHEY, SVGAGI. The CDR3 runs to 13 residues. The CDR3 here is CASSYDRGTEAFF. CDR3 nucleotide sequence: TGTGCCAGCAGTTACGACAGGGGAACTGAAGCTTTCTTT.

The CDR3 is CATRTSGNSYEQYF. The CDR3 DNA reads TGTGCCACCCGGACTAGCGGGAACTCCTACGAGCAGTACTTC. V gene TRBV6-6 combines with J gene TRBJ2-7, with 12 bases lining up with TRBD2. The CDR3 length is 14 residues. Germline values: CDR1 MNHNY, CDR2 SVGAGI (reference sequence). After removal of 10 bases from V and 0 bases from J, the junction contained 4 bases not matched to a gene.

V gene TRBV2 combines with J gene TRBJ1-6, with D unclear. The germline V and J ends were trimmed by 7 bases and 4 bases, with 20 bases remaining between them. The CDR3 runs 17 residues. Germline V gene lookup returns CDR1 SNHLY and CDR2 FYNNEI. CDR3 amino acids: CASTKTAAPGYNSPLHF. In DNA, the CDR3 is TGTGCCAGCACTAAGACGGCGGCCCCTGGGTATAATTCACCCCTCCACTTT.

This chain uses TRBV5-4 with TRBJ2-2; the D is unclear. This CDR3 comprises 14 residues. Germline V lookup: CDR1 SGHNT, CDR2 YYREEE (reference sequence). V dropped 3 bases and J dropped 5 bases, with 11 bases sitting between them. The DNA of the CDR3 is TGTGCCAGCAGCTCCCCGACATCAACCGGGGAGCTGTTTTTT. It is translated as CASSSPTSTGELFF.

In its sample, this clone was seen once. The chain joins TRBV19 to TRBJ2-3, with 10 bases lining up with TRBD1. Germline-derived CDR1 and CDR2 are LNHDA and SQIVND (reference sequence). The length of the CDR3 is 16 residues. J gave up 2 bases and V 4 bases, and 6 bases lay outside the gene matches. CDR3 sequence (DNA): TGTGCCAGTAGTAAACCGGGACAGGGGTCCACAGATACGCAGTATTTT. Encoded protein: CASSKPGQGSTDTQYF.

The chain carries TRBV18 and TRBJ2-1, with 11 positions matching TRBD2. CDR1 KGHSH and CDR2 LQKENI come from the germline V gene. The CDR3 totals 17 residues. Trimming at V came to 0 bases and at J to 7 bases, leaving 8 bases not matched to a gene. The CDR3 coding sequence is TGTGCCAGCTCACCACCACAAACTAGCGGGAGCTCGAATGAGCAGTTCTTC. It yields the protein CASSPPQTSGSSNEQFF. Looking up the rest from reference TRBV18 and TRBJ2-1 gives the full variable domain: NAGVMQNPRHLVRRRGQEARLRCSPMKGHSHVYWYRQLPEEGLKFMVYLQKENIIDESGMPKERFSAEFPKEGPSILRIQQVVRGDSAAYFCASSPPQTSGSSNEQFFGPGTRLTVL.

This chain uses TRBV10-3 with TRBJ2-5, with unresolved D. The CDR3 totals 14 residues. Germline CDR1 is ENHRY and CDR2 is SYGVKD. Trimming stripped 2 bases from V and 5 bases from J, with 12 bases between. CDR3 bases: TGTGCCATCAGTGAGCCGCGGCAAAGGGAGACCCAGTACTTC. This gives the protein CAISEPRQRETQYF.

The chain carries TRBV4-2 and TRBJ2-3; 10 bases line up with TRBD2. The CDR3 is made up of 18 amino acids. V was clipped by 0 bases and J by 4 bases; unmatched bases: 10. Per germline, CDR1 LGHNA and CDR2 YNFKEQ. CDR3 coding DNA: TGTGCCAGCAGCCAAGATATGGCTAGCGGGAGTCGGGCAGATACGCAGTATTTT. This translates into CASSQDMASGSRADTQYF.

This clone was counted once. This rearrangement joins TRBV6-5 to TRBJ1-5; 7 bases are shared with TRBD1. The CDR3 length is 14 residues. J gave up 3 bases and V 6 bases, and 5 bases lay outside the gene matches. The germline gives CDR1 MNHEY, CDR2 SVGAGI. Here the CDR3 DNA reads TGTGCCAGCAGGCGAGGGACAGTCAATCAGCCCCAGCATTTT. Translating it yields CASRRGTVNQPQHF.

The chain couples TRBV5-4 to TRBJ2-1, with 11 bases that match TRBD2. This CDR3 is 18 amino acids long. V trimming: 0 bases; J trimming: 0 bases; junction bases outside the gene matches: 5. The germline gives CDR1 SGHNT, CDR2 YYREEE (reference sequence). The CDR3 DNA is TGTGCCAGCAGCTTGGGACTAGCGGGGAGGGCCTCCTACAATGAGCAGTTCTTC. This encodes CASSLGLAGRASYNEQFF. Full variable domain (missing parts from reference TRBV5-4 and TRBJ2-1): ETGVTQSPTHLIKTRGQQVTLRCSSQSGHNTVSWYQQALGQGPQFIFQYYREEENGRGNFPPRFSGLQFPNYSSELNVNALELDDSALYLCASSLGLAGRASYNEQFFGPGTRLTVL.